This record concerns one TCR beta chain sequence. Its antigen is as yet unknown. TCRdb keeps only in-frame clones here, not all; method: immunoSEQ multiplex PCR. Here the sample spans more than 110,000 clones, nearly 95% being singletons. This entry is derived from a study of T cell responses to AZD1222 COVID-19 vaccine. Study-level findings and limits: Sampled repertoires all dated from after the peak T cell response.

The sample in question was peripheral blood, obtained on day 0 of AZD1222 vaccination. The clonotype was recovered from an adult in good health.

As DNA, the CDR3 is TGCGCCAGCACAGAAGCCCAAGGCGGGACTGAAGCTTTCTTT. It specifies CASTEAQGGTEAFF. The chain carries TRBV5-1 and TRBJ1-1; no firm D call. V dropped 6 bases and J dropped 5 bases, with 17 bases sitting between them. Looked up from germline, CDR1 is SGHRS and CDR2 is YFSETQ. The CDR3 consists of 14 residues.